This T cell receptor beta chain was identified during a study of blood T cell repertoires in COVID-19. As for the study in general: The cDNA or gDNA used as material had been derived from T cells, B-cell-depleted T cells, or PBMCs.

Everyone who took part was 18 to 89 years old, and they came from 20 to 25 US areas. Recovered Cohort 3 donors showed two negative PCRs, clearance, or symptom resolution. Libraries were prepared by immunoSEQ multiplex PCR; TCRdb keeps only in-frame clonotypes and omits some of them. This sample has 250,000 or so clones; roughly 84% occur once, and the top ten carry about 3%. Germline V lookup: CDR1 MNHEY, CDR2 SMNVEV (reference sequence). V shed 5 bases and J 0 bases; nucleotides not matched to a gene: 5. The CDR3 is 16 amino acids. The chain joins TRBV27 to TRBJ2-1; 9 bases align to TRBD1. The TCR sequence derives from a man aged 50 to 60 who had recovered from COVID-19. The sequencing input was PBMCs or T cells enriched from blood (not recorded which). For the CDR3, the DNA is TGTGCCAGCAGTCCCCTGACAGGGGGCTCCTACAATGAGCAGTTCTTC. Translating gives CASSPLTGGSYNEQFF.